One sample yielded the 23 T cell receptor beta chains listed below, sequenced in a study of shared clonotypes between healthy human individuals. Assay: immunoSEQ multiplex PCR; the TCRdb copy retains only in-frame clones and omits some. The sample consists of approximately 440,000 clones, roughly three quarters of them appearing once. Sample: PBMCs. These receptor sequences come from a middle-aged woman in good health. Some clones in this sample may be carry-over from other donors' samples.

The V and J genes are TRBV28 and TRBJ2-1; 7 bases are shared with TRBD1. The CDR3 is 15 amino acids. The V segment lost 3 bases and the J segment 2 bases; nucleotides outside the gene matches: 4. Germline values: CDR1 MDHEN, CDR2 SYDVKM. CDR3 coding DNA: TGTGCCAGCAGTTTGGGACAGAGCCCCTACAATGAGCAGTTCTTC. Translated: CASSLGQSPYNEQFF.

The CDR3 protein is CASSHPLGWFAGANVLTF. The DNA of the CDR3 is TGTGCCAGCAGCCACCCCCTGGGTTGGTTTGCTGGGGCCAACGTCCTGACTTTC. The rearrangement joins TRBV11-2 to TRBJ2-6; D uncertain. This CDR3 is built from 18 residues. Germline-derived CDR1 and CDR2 are SGHAT and FQNNGV. V lost 5 bases to trimming and J lost 2 bases, with 19 bases between them.

CDR3 residues: CASHWTGSGYTF. CDR3 bases: TGTGCCAGTCACTGGACAGGGAGTGGCTACACCTTC. The V and J genes are TRBV2 and TRBJ1-2, with 8 positions matching TRBD1. Germline V gene data show CDR1 as SNHLY and CDR2 as FYNNEI. The CDR3 loop spans 12 amino acids. V shed 9 bases, J shed 7 bases, and the junction held 7 bases outside the gene matches.

The sample holds a few counts of this clone. The chain links TRBV19 to TRBJ2-1; TRBD2 aligns across 8 bases. V gave up 3 bases and J gave up 2 bases; unmatched junction bases: 3. Germline V gene lookup returns CDR1 LNHDA and CDR2 SQIVND (reference sequence). The CDR3 has 15 residues. CDR3: CASSISREAYNEQFF. CDR3 DNA sequence: TGTGCCAGTAGTATTTCGCGGGAGGCCTACAATGAGCAGTTCTTC.

As concerns this clone: Given a far larger clone just one base away, this is likely a sequencing read error. The chain uses TRBV30 and TRBJ2-7; the D is unclear. Germline V gene sequence: CDR1 GTSNPN, CDR2 SVGIG (reference sequence). The CDR3 is made up of 11 amino acids. The chain's CDR3 is CAWRRGHEQCF. CDR3 coding DNA: TGTGCCTGGAGACGCGGCCACGAGCAGTGCTTC.

The chain employs TRBV7-8 and TRBJ2-7; D assignment may be TRBD1 or TRBD2 (6 bases each). Germline lookup yields CDR1 SGHVS and CDR2 FQNEAQ. The V end lost 8 bases, the J end lost 4 bases, and 18 bases lay between the germline ends. This CDR3 spans 14 amino acids. Here the CDR3 reads CASGRQAGRYEQYF. The CDR3 DNA reads TGTGCCAGCGGCAGACAGGCAGGGAGGTACGAGCAGTACTTC.

This clone has a single count. The genes are TRBV25-1 and TRBJ2-7; 13 bases match TRBD2. Per the germline V gene, CDR1 is MGHDK and CDR2 is SYGVNS. The CDR3 contains 14 residues. J was trimmed by 7 bases and V by 6 bases; bases with no gene match: 6. CDR3 DNA sequence: TGTGCCAGCAGGTCCACTAGCGGGAGGGGAGAGCAGTACTTC. Translating it yields CASRSTSGRGEQYF.

The chain couples TRBV6-1 to TRBJ2-5, with a tentative D call TRBD1 (6 bases). CDR3 length: 14 amino acids. CDR1 is MNHNS, CDR2 SASEGT, per germline. Trimming removed 2 bases from V and 6 bases from J, with 13 bases in between. CDR3 nucleotide sequence: TGTGCCAGCAGTGAAAGTCAGGGGTTAAAGACCCAGTACTTC. This codes for CASSESQGLKTQYF.

The rearrangement uses TRBV7-1 and TRBJ1-5; the D gene is possibly TRBD1 (5 bases). Being an ORF, TRBV7-1 has a function that is uncertain. V lost 5 bases and J 5 bases, leaving 10 bases between the germline ends. This CDR3 region has 13 residues. CDR3 amino acids: CASSIRGDQPQHF. CDR3 bases: TGTGCCAGCAGCATAAGGGGTGATCAGCCCCAGCATTTT.

The genes are TRBV5-8 and TRBJ2-7, with D maybe TRBD2 (5 bases). Germline CDR1 reads SGHTS; CDR2 reads YDEGEE. This CDR3 region has 15 residues. Trimming removed 5 bases at V and 0 bases at J, with 15 bases between. CDR3 residues: CASSPHGLSSYEQYF. Written as DNA, the CDR3 is TGTGCCAGCAGTCCTCACGGACTGAGCTCCTACGAGCAGTACTTC.

This CDR3 reads CASSPTGSGYEQYF. The CDR3 DNA reads TGCGCCAGCAGCCCGACAGGGTCCGGGTACGAGCAGTACTTC. This chain joins TRBV5-1 and TRBJ2-7; the match to TRBD1 covers 7 bases. The V segment lost 4 bases and the J segment 4 bases; nucleotides outside the gene matches: 8. CDR1 is SGHRS, CDR2 YFSETQ, per germline. The CDR3 has 14 residues. Supplemented by reference TRBV5-1 and TRBJ2-7, the full variable domain reads KAGVTQTPRYLIKTRGQQVTLSCSPISGHRSVSWYQQTPGQGLQFLFEYFSETQRNKGNFPGRFSGRQFSNSRSEMNVSTLELGDSALYLCASSPTGSGYEQYFGPGTRLTVT.

This clone was recorded once. A read error is the likely source, as a far larger clone sits one nucleotide away. The chain carries TRBV28 and TRBJ1-3, with D perhaps TRBD1 (5 bases). From germline, CDR1 is MDHEN and CDR2 SYDVKM. Trimming removed 6 bases at V and 6 bases at J, with 12 bases between. This CDR3 is built from 13 residues. In nucleotides, the CDR3 is TGTGCCAGCAGCCGGACACGGGCAAACACCATATATTTT. Its protein product is CASSRTRANTIYF.

The genes are TRBV7-9 and TRBJ2-1, with D maybe TRBD1 (6 bases). Deletions cut 3 bases from V and 5 bases from J, with 8 bases between. CDR1 is SEHNR and CDR2 is FQNEAQ in the germline V gene (reference sequence). CDR3 length equals 13 residues. CDR3 DNA: TGTGCCAGCAGCTTGGGACAAAACAATGAGCAGTTCTTC. It is translated as CASSLGQNNEQFF.

The V call is TRBV7-9, the J call TRBJ2-7; D not resolved. CDR1 and CDR2 from the germline V gene are SEHNR and FQNEAQ (reference sequence). Trimming removed 2 bases from V and 0 bases from J, with 8 bases in between. This CDR3 has 14 residues. Written as DNA, the CDR3 is TGTGCCAGCAGCTTACTGCCCGACTCCTACGAGCAGTACTTC. This gives the protein CASSLLPDSYEQYF. The complete variable domain, with remaining parts taken from reference TRBV7-9 and TRBJ2-7, reads DTGVSQNPRHKITKRGQNVTFRCDPISEHNRLYWYRQTLGQGPEFLTYFQNEAQLEKSRLLSDRFSAERPKGSFSTLEIQRTEQGDSAMYLCASSLLPDSYEQYFGPGTRLTVT.

This clone was seen a few times. The chain joins TRBV28 to TRBJ1-2; D not certain. The V end was cut by 2 bases, the J end by 4 bases, with 8 bases between. The germline gives CDR1 MDHEN, CDR2 SYDVKM. This CDR3 comprises 13 residues. CDR3 amino acids: CASSLTSTYGYTF. CDR3 DNA: TGTGCCAGCAGTTTAACGTCAACCTATGGCTACACCTTC.

The V gene is TRBV18, the J gene TRBJ2-7; 8 bases agree with TRBD2. This CDR3 is built from 14 residues. Germline assignment: CDR1 KGHSH and CDR2 LQKENI. J was trimmed by 3 bases and V by 2 bases; bases with no gene match: 3. CDR3 sequence reads: CASSPNRGGYEQYF. For the CDR3, the DNA is TGTGCCAGCTCACCAAACCGGGGGGGCTACGAGCAGTACTTC.

Remarks on this clone: Other DNA sequences in the same sample also yield this CDR3. This chain links TRBV19 with TRBJ2-7; no reliable D call. This CDR3 is built from 13 residues. Germline CDR1 reads LNHDA; CDR2 reads SQIVND (reference sequence). The ends were cut back, 1 base at V and 4 bases at J, with 8 bases in the middle. DNA for the CDR3: TGTGCCAGTAGTATAGGCCGAGGATACGAGCAGTACTTC. Its protein product is CASSIGRGYEQYF.

J is TRBJ2-7 and V is TRBV5-1; D possibly corresponds to TRBD1 (6 bases). V was clipped by 3 bases and J by 7 bases, with 20 bases between them. CDR1 and CDR2 (germline): SGHRS, YFSETQ. The length of the CDR3 is 15 residues. CDR3 region: CASSSRFPGVGEQYF. CDR3 DNA: TGCGCCAGCAGCTCCCGTTTCCCAGGGGTTGGGGAGCAGTACTTC.

The V and J genes are TRBV18 and TRBJ2-5; 10 bases match TRBD2. CDR3 length: 14 amino acids. Germline CDR1 reads KGHSH; CDR2 reads LQKENI. The V and J ends lost 6 bases and 2 bases, in that order; junction bases with no gene match: 3. CDR3 DNA: TGTGCCAGCTCGGCACTAGCGGGACAAGAGACCCAGTACTTC. Its protein is CASSALAGQETQYF.

The chain uses TRBV29-1 and TRBJ1-1; D unresolved. Germline-derived CDR1 and CDR2 are SQVTM and ANQGSEA. V was clipped by 4 bases and J by 0 bases, with 9 bases between them. The CDR3 has 13 amino acids. The CDR3 loop is CSVAWHMNTEAFF. CDR3 nucleotides: TGCAGCGTTGCATGGCATATGAACACTGAAGCTTTCTTT.

Remarks on this clone: One end of the junction fails to match germline, which may point to a read error. The chain recombines TRBV30 with TRBJ2-5, with TRBD1 as a possible D gene (5 bases). Germline loops: CDR1 GTSNPN, CDR2 SVGIG (reference sequence). The CDR3 totals 14 residues. The CDR3 sequence is CAWGPLDSQETQHF. The CDR3 DNA reads as TGTGCCTGGGGTCCCCTTGACAGCCAAGAGACCCAGCACTTC.

J is TRBJ2-5 and V is TRBV5-1; D remains ambiguous. The CDR3 sequence is 14 residues long. Per germline, CDR1 SGHRS and CDR2 YFSETQ. V lost 1 base and J 3 bases, leaving 10 bases between the germline ends. The CDR3 DNA is TGCGCCAGCAGCTTGTTCCTAGATGAAGAGACCCAGTACTTC. Its translation is CASSLFLDEETQYF.

The rearrangement joins TRBV25-1 to TRBJ2-1; the D gene could be TRBD1 or TRBD2 (6 bases each). The V and J ends lost 2 bases and 6 bases respectively, with 11 bases between them. Germline V CDR1 and CDR2: MGHDK, SYGVNS. CDR3 length: 14 residues. Here the CDR3 reads CASSERGGGNEQFF. The CDR3 DNA reads as TGTGCCAGCAGTGAACGCGGAGGGGGCAATGAGCAGTTCTTC.